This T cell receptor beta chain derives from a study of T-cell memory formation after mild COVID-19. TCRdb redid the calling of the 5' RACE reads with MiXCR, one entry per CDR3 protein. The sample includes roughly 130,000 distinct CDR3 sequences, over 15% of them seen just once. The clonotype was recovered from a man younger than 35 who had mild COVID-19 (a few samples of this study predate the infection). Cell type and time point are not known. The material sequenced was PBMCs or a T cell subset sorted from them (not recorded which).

CDR3 nucleotide sequence: TGCAGTGCTAGACTGCCAGGGGGCGCGGGAAACATTCAGTACTTC. Protein product: CSARLPGGAGNIQYF. The chain is built from TRBV20-1 and TRBJ2-4; 8 nucleotides agree with TRBD1. The ends lost 2 bases at V and 6 bases at J; junction bases unmatched: 9. Germline CDR1 is DFQATT and CDR2 is SNEGSKA (reference sequence). The CDR3 sequence is 15 residues long.